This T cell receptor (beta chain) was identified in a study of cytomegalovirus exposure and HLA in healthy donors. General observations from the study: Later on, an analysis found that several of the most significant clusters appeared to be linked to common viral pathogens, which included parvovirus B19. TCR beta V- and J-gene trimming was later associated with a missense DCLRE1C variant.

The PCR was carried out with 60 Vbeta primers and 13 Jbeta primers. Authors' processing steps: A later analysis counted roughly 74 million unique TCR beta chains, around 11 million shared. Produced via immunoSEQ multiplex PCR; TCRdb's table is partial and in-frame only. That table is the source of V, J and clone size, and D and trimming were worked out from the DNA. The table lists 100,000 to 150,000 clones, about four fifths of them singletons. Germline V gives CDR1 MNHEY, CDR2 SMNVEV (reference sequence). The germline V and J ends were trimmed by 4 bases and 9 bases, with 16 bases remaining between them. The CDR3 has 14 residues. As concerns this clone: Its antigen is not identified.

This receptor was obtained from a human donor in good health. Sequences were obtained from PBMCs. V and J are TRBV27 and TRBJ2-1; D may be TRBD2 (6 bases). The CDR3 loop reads CASSYPGTLGEQFF. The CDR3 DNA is TGTGCCAGCAGTTATCCTGGGACTTTGGGTGAGCAGTTCTTC.